This T cell receptor beta chain was identified during a study of T cells in Graves' hyperthyroidism and ophthalmopathy. Study results and caveats: The majority of expanded thyroid clonotypes above 0.001 also appeared in blood.

This clonotype was counted only a few times. Its specificity is unknown. Amplified TCR beta CDR3 regions came from RNA transcripts. The primer set for the first-round RT-PCR of the TCR CDR3 was HTBI. TCRdb re-analysed the multiplex PCR reads in MiXCR, keeping a single row per CDR3 protein. The sample has hundreds of thousands of distinct CDR3 sequences, less than 45% seen once; the top ten hold under 8.5%. Germline loops: CDR1 MNHNY, CDR2 SVGAGI (reference sequence). Trimming took off 6 bases at V and 10 bases at J, with 16 bases between the two ends. This CDR3 has 13 amino acids. V gene TRBV6-6 combines with J gene TRBJ1-5, with a possible D match to TRBD1 (6 bases). The receptor was isolated from an adult man with Graves' disease, either hyperthyroidism or ophthalmopathy (not recorded which). Material for sequencing was peripheral blood or thyroid tissue (not recorded which). CDR3 in DNA: TGTGCCAGCAGACAGGGAGCAATCAGCCCCCAGCATTTT. Amino acid sequence: CASRQGAISPQHF.